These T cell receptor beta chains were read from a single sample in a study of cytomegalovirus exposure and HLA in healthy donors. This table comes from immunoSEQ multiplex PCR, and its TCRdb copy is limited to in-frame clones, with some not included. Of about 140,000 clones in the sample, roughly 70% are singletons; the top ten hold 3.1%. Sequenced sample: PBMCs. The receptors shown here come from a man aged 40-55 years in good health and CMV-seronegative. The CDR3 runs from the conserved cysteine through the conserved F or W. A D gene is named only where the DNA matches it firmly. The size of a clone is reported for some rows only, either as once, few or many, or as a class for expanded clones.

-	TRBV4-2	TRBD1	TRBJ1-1	TGTGCCAGCAGCTTGGGACAGGGGGGCACTGAAGCTTTCTTT	CASSLGQGGTEAFF
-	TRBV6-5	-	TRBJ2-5	TGTGCCAGCAGACCGGCCGGGGGAGAGACCCAGTACTTC	CASRPAGGETQYF
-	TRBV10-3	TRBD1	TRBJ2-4	TGTGCCATCTCATCACCCCGGGACAGGGGATACATTCAGTACTTC	CAISSPRDRGYIQYF
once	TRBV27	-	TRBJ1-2	TGTGCCAGCAGTCCAATCGGGTACCATGGCTACACCTTC	CASSPIGYHGYTF
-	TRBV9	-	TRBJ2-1	TGTGCCAGCAGCGTAACTAGCTCCTACAATGAGCAGTTCTTC	CASSVTSSYNEQFF
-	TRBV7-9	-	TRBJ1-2	TGTGCCAGCAGAGACAGTCTTGACTATGGCTACACCTTC	CASRDSLDYGYTF
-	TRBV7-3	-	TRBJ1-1	TGTGCCAGCAGCTTAAGGAGGAACACTGAAGCTTTCTTT	CASSLRRNTEAFF
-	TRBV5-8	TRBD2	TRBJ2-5	TGTGCCAGCAGTCCTCGACTAGCGGGAGGGTCGAAGACCCAGTACTTC	CASSPRLAGGSKTQYF
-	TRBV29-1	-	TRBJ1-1	TGCAGCGCTGGGACTGGGGGGAACACTGAAGCTTTCTTT	CSAGTGGNTEAFF
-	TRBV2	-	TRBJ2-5	TGTGCCAGCAGCGTATGGGACATACAAGAGACCCAGTACTTC	CASSVWDIQETQYF
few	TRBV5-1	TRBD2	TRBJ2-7	TGCGCCAGCAGCTTGGATCCAGCGGGGGACCTCGAGCAGTACTTC	CASSLDPAGDLEQYF
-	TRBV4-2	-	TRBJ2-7	TGTGCCAGCAGCCAAACTAGGTACGAGCAGTACTTC	CASSQTRYEQYF
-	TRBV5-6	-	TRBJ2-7	TGTGCCAGCAGCTTCCGGGACTTAGGGGTCCGCGACGAGCAGTACTTC	CASSFRDLGVRDEQYF
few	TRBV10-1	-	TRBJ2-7	TGCGCCAGCAGTGAGATAAACTCGCCATACGAGCAGTACTTC	CASSEINSPYEQYF
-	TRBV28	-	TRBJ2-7	TGTGCCAGCAGTTTATACGCCCGGAGCTCCTACGAGCAGTACTTC	CASSLYARSSYEQYF
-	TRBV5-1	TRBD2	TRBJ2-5	TGCGCCAGCAGCTTGGCCGGGGGAGGGCCAGAGACCCAGTACTTC	CASSLAGGGPETQYF
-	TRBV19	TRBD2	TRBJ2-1	TGTGCCAGTAGTATCCTAGCGGGAGCGTCTGAGCAGTTCTTC	CASSILAGASEQFF
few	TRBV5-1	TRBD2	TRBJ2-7	TGCGCCAGCAGCTTGATTGCGGGGGGGTTGGGCGAGCAGTACTTC	CASSLIAGGLGEQYF
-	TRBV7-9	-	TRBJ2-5	TGTGCCAGCAGCTTGGGGAACTTGGAGGCCCAGTACTTC	CASSLGNLEAQYF
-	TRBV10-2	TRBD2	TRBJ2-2	TGCGCCAGCAGACCCCTAGCGGGGGACACCGGGGAGCTGTTTTTT	CASRPLAGDTGELFF
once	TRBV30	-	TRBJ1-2	TGTGCCTGGAATGTGGGCAGCATCTATGGCTACACCTTC	CAWNVGSIYGYTF
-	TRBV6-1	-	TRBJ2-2	TGTGCCAGCAGTGACCAGGGTTTTAACACCGGGGAGCTGTTTTTT	CASSDQGFNTGELFF
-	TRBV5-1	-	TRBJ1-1	TGCGCCAGCAGCTCAACCGGGACAAAGAACACTGAAGCTTTCTTT	CASSSTGTKNTEAFF